This T cell receptor beta chain was identified during a study of cytomegalovirus exposure and HLA in healthy donors. Study-wide results and caveats: Clonal expansion was found to be greater in HLA-associated TCR beta chains than in equally common others in a later analysis. Analyses of presence/absence relied on an assumption of roughly uniform sequencing depth across donors.

CDR3 size: 17 residues. The V gene lost 1 base and the J gene lost 2 bases, with 17 bases spanning the gap. Germline V gene lookup returns CDR1 LNHNV and CDR2 YYDKDF (reference sequence). With 60 Vbeta and 13 Jbeta primers, the PCR was carried out. Using immunoSEQ multiplex PCR, the repertoire was profiled, and TCRdb retains in-frame clones only, with some absent. The table records more than 110,000 clones, around 82% of them present only once. Note on this clone: Its antigen remains unidentified.

Sequences were obtained from PBMCs. The V gene is TRBV15, the J gene TRBJ1-2; a weak D match, TRBD1 (5 bases). The TCR originated in a man aged 45-65 years in good health and CMV-seronegative. CDR3 residues: CATSRALGGGENYGYTF. As DNA, the CDR3 is TGTGCCACCAGCAGAGCCCTGGGGGGAGGAGAAAACTATGGCTACACCTTC.